This TCR beta chain derives from a study of blood T cell repertoires in COVID-19. Study overall: Acute-phase and convalescent COVID-19 samples originated in the United States, Italy and Spain. PBMCs, B-cell-depleted T cells, or T cells provided the cDNA or gDNA that made up the material.

As processed by the authors: Researchers report that nucleated cell counts were estimated from reference gene primer amplification. The protocol was immunoSEQ multiplex PCR, while the TCRdb copy is restricted to in-frame clones and leaves out a portion. V, J and clone size are taken as reported in that table, and D and trimming were inferred from the DNA itself. Of 100,000 to 150,000 clones listed, around 86% are singletons. Germline CDR1 is SGHTA and CDR2 is FQGNSA. The CDR3 is 15 amino acids. V gave up 2 bases and J gave up 6 bases; unmatched junction bases: 7. This receptor was identified in a human donor in a cohort sampled during active COVID-19. Specimen: peripheral blood. The chain employs TRBV7-2 and TRBJ2-4; 7 nucleotides align to TRBD2. CDR3 loop: CASSLFAGEGNIQYF. CDR3 nucleotide sequence: TGTGCCAGCAGCTTATTTGCGGGAGAGGGAAACATTCAGTACTTC.